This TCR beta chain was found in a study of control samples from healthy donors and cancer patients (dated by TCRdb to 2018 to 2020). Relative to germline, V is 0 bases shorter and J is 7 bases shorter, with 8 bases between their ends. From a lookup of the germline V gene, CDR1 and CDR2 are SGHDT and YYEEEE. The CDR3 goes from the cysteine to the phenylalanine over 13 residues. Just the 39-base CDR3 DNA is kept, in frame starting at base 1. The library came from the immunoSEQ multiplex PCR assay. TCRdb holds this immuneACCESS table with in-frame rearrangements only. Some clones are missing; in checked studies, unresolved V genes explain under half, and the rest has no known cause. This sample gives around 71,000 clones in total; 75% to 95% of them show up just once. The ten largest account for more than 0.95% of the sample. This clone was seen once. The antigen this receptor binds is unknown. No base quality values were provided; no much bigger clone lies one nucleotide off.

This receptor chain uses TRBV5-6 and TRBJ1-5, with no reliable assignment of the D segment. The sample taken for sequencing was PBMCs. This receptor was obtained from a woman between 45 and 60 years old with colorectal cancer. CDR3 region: CASSLDRGQPQHF. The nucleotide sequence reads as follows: TGTGCCAGCAGCTTGGACAGAGGGCAGCCCCAGCATTTT. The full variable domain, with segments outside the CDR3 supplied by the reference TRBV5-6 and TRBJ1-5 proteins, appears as DAGVTQSPTHLIKTRGQQVTLRCSPKSGHDTVSWYQQALGQGPQFIFQYYEEEERQRGNFPDRFSGHQFPNYSSELNVNALLLGDSALYLCASSLDRGQPQHFGDGTRLSIL.